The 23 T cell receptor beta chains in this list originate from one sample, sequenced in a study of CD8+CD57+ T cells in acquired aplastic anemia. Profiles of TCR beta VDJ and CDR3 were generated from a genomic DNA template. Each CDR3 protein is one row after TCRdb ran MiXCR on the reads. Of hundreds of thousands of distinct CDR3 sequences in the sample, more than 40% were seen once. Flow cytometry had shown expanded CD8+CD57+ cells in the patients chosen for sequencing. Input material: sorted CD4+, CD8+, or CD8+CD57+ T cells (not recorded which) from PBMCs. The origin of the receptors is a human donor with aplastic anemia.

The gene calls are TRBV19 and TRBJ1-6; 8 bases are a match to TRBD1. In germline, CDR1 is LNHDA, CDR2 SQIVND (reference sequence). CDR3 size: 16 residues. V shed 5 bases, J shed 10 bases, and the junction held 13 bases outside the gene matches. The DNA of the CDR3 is TGTGCCAGTAGTGCCGGTACAGGGGACAGGCAATCACCCCTCCACTTT. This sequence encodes CASSAGTGDRQSPLHF. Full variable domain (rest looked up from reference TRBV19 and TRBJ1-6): DGGITQSPKYLFRKEGQNVTLSCEQNLNHDAMYWYRQDPGQGLRLIYYSQIVNDFQKGDIAEGYSVSREKKESFPLTVTSAQKNPTAFYLCASSAGTGDRQSPLHFGNGTRLTVT.

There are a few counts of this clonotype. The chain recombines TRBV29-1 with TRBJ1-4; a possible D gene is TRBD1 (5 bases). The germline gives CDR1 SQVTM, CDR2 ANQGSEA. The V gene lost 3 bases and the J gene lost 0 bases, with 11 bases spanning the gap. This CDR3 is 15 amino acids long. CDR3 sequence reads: CSVDGGTATNEKLFF. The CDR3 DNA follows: TGCAGCGTTGATGGGGGTACTGCAACTAATGAAAAACTGTTTTTT.

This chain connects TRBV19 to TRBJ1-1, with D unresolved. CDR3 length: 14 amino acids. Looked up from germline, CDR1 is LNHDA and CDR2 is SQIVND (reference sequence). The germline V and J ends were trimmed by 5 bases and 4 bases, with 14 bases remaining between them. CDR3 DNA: TGTGCCAGTAGTGCTAGAAGGGTTGGCACTGAAGCTTTCTTT. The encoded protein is CASSARRVGTEAFF.

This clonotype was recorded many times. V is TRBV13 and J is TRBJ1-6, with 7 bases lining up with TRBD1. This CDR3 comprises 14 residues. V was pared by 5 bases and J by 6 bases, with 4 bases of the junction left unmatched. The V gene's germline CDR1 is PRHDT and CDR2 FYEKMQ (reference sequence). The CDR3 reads CASSQGQRNSPLHF. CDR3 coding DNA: TGTGCCAGCAGCCAGGGACAGCGTAATTCACCCCTCCACTTT.

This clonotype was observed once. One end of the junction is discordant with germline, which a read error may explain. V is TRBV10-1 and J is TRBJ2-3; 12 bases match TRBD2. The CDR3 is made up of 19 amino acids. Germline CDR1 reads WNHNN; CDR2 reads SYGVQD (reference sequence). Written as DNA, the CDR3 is TGCGCCCGCAGCTCCCTGACTAGCGGGAGAGTCCGCGGCACAGATACGCAGTATTTT. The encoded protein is CARSSLTSGRVRGTDTQYF.

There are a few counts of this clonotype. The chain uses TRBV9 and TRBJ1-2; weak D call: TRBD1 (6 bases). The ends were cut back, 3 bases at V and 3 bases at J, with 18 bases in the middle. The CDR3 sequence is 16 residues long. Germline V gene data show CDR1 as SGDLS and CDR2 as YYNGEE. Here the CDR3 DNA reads TGTGCCAGCAGCGATACTAGACAGGACGAGTACTATGGCTACACCTTC. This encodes CASSDTRQDEYYGYTF.

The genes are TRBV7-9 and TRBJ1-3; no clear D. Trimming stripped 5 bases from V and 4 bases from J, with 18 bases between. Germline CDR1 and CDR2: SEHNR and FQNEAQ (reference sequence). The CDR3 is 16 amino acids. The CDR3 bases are TGTGCCAGCAGCCCAGATTGGAAGGGAGGAGGAAACACCATATATTTT. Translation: CASSPDWKGGGNTIYF.

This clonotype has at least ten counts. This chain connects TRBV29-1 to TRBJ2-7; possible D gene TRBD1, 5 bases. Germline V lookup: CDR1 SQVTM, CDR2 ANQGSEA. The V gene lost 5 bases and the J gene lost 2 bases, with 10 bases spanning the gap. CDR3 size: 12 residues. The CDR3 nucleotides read TGCAGCGTTAAGGACAAAGCCTACGAGCAGTACTTC. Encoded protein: CSVKDKAYEQYF.

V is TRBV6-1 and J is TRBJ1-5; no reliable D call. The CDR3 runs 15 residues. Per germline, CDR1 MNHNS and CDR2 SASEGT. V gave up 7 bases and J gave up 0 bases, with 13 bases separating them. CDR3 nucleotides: TGTGCCAGCACTCCCTGGTCGGATAGCAATCAGCCCCAGCATTTT. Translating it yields CASTPWSDSNQPQHF.

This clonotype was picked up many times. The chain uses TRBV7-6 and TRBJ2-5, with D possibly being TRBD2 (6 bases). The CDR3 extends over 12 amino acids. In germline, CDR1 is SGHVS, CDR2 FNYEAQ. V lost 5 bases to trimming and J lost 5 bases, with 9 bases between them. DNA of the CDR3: TGTGCCAGCAGCCCCCGGGAGGAGACCCAGTACTTC. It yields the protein CASSPREETQYF.

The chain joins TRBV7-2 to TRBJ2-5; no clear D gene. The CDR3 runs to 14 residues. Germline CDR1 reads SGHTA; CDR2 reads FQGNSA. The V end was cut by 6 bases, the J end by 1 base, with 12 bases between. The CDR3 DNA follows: TGTGCCAGCAGTAAGGCCAGGACCCAAGAGACCCAGTACTTC. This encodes CASSKARTQETQYF.

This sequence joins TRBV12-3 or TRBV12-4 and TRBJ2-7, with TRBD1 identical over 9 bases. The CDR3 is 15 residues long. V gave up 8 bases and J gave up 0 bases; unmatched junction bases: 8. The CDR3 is CASGRRTGASYEQYF. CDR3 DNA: TGTGCCAGCGGTCGCCGGACAGGGGCCTCCTACGAGCAGTACTTC.

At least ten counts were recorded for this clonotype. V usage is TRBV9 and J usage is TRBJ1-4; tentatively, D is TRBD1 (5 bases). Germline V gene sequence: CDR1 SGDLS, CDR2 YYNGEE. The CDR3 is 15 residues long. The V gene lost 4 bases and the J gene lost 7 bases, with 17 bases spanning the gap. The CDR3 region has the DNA TGTGCCAGCAGCCGAACGCGGGGGGTCGGTGAAAAACTGTTTTTT. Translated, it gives CASSRTRGVGEKLFF.

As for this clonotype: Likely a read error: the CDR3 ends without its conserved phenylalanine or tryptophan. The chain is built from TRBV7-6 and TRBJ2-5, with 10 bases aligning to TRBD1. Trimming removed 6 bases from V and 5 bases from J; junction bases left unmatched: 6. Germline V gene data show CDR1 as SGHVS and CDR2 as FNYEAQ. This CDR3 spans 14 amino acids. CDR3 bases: TGTGCCAGCAGTCGATGGACAGGGGGGGAGACCCAGTACCTC. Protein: CASSRWTGGETQYL.

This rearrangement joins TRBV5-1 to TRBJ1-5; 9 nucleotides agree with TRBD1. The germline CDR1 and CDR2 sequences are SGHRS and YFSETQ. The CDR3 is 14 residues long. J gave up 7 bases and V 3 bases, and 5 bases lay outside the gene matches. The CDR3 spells CASSSGQGTQPQHF. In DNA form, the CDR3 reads TGCGCCAGCAGCTCAGGACAGGGGACGCAGCCCCAGCATTTT.

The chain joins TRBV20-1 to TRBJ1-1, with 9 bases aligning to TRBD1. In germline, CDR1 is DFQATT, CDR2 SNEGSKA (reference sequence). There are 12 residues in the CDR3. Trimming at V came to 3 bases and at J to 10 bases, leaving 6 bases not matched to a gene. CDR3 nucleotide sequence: TGCAGTGCTAGGGCGATGGACAGGGGAGCTTTCTTT. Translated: CSARAMDRGAFF.

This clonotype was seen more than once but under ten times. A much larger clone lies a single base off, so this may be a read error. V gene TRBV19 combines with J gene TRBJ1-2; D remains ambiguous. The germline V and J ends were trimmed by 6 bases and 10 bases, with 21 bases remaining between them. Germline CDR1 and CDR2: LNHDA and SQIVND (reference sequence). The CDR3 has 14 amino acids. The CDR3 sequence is CASRLREGLYDYTF. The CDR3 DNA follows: TGTGCCAGTAGGCTTCGAGAGGGTTTATACGACTACACCTTC.

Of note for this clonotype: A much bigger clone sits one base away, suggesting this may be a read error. The CDR3 sequence: CASSQAGSYYNEQLF. The CDR3 DNA reads TGCGCCAGCAGCCAAGCTGGGTCTTACTACAATGAGCAGCTCTTC. The V gene is TRBV4-1, the J gene TRBJ2-1; D not resolved. Germline CDR1 MGHRA, CDR2 YSYEKL. The length of the CDR3 is 15 residues.

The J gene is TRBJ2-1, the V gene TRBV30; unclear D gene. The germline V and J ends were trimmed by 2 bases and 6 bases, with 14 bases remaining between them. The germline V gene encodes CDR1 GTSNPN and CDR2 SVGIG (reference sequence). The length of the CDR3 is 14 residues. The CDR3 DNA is TGTGCCTGGAGTCCCGGGTTAGGGTCCAATGAGCAGTTCTTC. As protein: CAWSPGLGSNEQFF.

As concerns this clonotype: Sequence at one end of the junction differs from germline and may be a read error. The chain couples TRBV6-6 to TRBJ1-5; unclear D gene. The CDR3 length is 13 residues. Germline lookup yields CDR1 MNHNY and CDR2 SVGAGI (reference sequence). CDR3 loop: CASSPTEVQLQHF. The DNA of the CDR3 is TGTGCCAGCAGTCCCACCGAGGTTCAGCTCCAGCATTTT.

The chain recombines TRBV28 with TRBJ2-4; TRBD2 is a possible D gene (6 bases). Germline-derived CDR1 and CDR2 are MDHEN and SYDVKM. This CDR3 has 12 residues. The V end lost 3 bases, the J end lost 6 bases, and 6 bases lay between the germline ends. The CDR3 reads CASSLGGNIQYF. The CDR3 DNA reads TGTGCCAGCAGTTTGGGGGGAAACATTCAGTACTTC.

The CDR3 DNA is TGTGCCAGCAGATCATACCACGGGGGTCCCTACGAGCAGTACTTC. Residues: CASRSYHGGPYEQYF. This sequence joins TRBV7-2 and TRBJ2-7, with TRBD2 as a possible D gene (6 bases). CDR1 and CDR2 (germline): SGHTA, FQGNSA. This CDR3 has 15 residues. V was cut by 6 bases and J by 2 bases, with 17 bases left in between.

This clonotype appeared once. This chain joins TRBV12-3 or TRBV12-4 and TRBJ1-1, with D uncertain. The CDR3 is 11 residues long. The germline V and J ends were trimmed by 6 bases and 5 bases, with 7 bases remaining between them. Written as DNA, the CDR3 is TGTGCCAGCAGAATGGGGACTGAAGCTTTCTTT. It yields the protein CASRMGTEAFF.